These 25 T cell receptor beta chains were sequenced from one sample in a study of technical replicates of blood from several donors. TCRdb keeps only in-frame clones here, not all; method: immunoSEQ multiplex PCR. The sample shows 65,000 to 70,000 clones, about 87% of them seen only once. The sample taken for sequencing was PBMCs. Source of these receptors: a human donor in good health. Some clones in this sample may be carry-over from other donors' samples.

The chain is built from TRBV4-2 and TRBJ1-1; D might be TRBD1 (5 bases). The CDR3 is made up of 15 amino acids. V gave up 1 base and J gave up 7 bases, with 16 bases separating them. From germline, CDR1 is LGHNA and CDR2 YNFKEQ. The CDR3 bases are TGTGCCAGCAGCCAAGGGGGACTCGGGGGTGGTGAAGCTTTCTTT. It translates to CASSQGGLGGGEAFF.

This rearrangement joins TRBV4-3 to TRBJ1-5; D is unclear. Trimming took 0 bases from V and 3 from J, leaving 12 bases between them. Germline V gene sequence: CDR1 LGHNA, CDR2 YSLEER. The CDR3 loop spans 16 amino acids. The CDR3 is CASSQDRGPSNQPQHF. CDR3 nucleotide sequence: TGCGCCAGCAGCCAAGATCGCGGGCCTTCCAATCAGCCCCAGCATTTT.

V and J are TRBV19 and TRBJ2-3; maybe TRBD1 (6 bases). Deletions cut 1 base from V and 7 bases from J, with 9 bases between. CDR1 is LNHDA, CDR2 SQIVND, per germline (reference sequence). The CDR3 has 13 amino acids. CDR3 in amino acids: CASSIAGVNTQYF. The CDR3 nucleotides are TGTGCCAGTAGTATAGCAGGGGTTAATACGCAGTATTTT.

The CDR3 is CASSFGQGTEQFF. The CDR3 nucleotides read TGTGCCAGCAGCTTTGGACAGGGAACTGAGCAGTTCTTC. The genes are TRBV7-3 and TRBJ2-1, with 8 bases fitting TRBD1. Germline trimming cut 3 bases from V and 9 bases from J; bases unmatched to any gene: 4. CDR1 and CDR2 from the germline V gene are SGHTA and FQGTGA. The CDR3 runs 13 residues.

This clone was observed a handful of times. The rearrangement links TRBV4-3 to TRBJ2-1; a possible D gene is TRBD2 (6 bases). The CDR3 consists of 15 residues. The germline V gene encodes CDR1 LGHNA and CDR2 YSLEER. V lost 1 base and J lost 3, with 10 bases in between. In DNA form, the CDR3 reads TGCGCCAGCAGCCAAGGACTAGTCGGCTACAATGAGCAGTTCTTC. The encoded protein is CASSQGLVGYNEQFF.

This rearrangement joins TRBV18 to TRBJ2-7; 9 nucleotides agree with TRBD1. Trimming took 3 bases from V and 4 from J; bases not matched to a gene: 4. Germline V lookup: CDR1 KGHSH, CDR2 LQKENI. This CDR3 spans 14 amino acids. The CDR3 protein is CASSPLDRGYEQYF. The CDR3 DNA is TGTGCCAGCTCACCCCTAGACAGGGGGTACGAGCAGTACTTC.

J is TRBJ2-5 and V is TRBV6-5; possible D gene TRBD2, 5 bases. The CDR3 has 14 residues. Germline CDR1 and CDR2: MNHEY and SVGAGI. Trimming took 2 bases from V and 6 from J, leaving 13 bases between them. CDR3 residues: CASSYGLAGQTQYF. In DNA, the CDR3 is TGTGCCAGCAGTTACGGTCTAGCCGGGCAGACCCAGTACTTC.

This clone was observed a handful of times. The chain couples TRBV21-1 to TRBJ1-6. TRBV21-1 counts as a pseudogene. The CDR3 contains 13 residues. The CDR3 nucleotides read TGTGCCAGCCGGAGGGGTGCGCATTGGGCCCTCCACTTT. The encoded protein is CASRRGAHWALHF.

The rearrangement joins TRBV2 to TRBJ2-7; the D is unclear. This CDR3 has 12 residues. Germline V gives CDR1 SNHLY, CDR2 FYNNEI. V was pared by 6 bases and J by 6 bases, with 12 bases between. The CDR3 region is CASSVLVLEQYF. In DNA form, the CDR3 reads TGTGCCAGCAGCGTTCTAGTGCTCGAGCAGTACTTC.

The gene calls are TRBV7-2 and TRBJ2-7; D may be TRBD2 (7 bases). There are 15 residues in the CDR3. V lost 5 bases to trimming and J lost 2 bases, with 16 bases between them. Germline CDR1 reads SGHTA; CDR2 reads FQGNSA. The DNA of the CDR3 is TGTGCCAGCAGCCCGGTTGGGGGGGGCACCTACGAGCAGTACTTC. Translating it yields CASSPVGGGTYEQYF.

The chain joins TRBV11-3 to TRBJ2-7; 7 bases line up with TRBD2. The length of the CDR3 is 15 residues. Germline assignment: CDR1 SGHNT and CDR2 YENEEA. The trim removed 5 bases at V and 5 bases at J, leaving 12 bases unmatched. This chain's CDR3 is CASSPSPREIHEQYF. The CDR3 bases are TGTGCCAGCAGCCCCTCCCCGCGGGAGATCCACGAGCAGTACTTC.

V usage is TRBV6-1 and J usage is TRBJ2-1, with a tentative D call TRBD2 (5 bases). Trimming cost V 2 bases and J 8 bases, with 13 bases left between them. CDR1 is MNHNS, CDR2 SASEGT, per germline. The CDR3 is 14 amino acids. In nucleotides, the CDR3 is TGTGCCAGCAGTGAATCCCCGGGGTGGGATGAGCAGTTCTTC. Translated: CASSESPGWDEQFF.

This sequence joins TRBV5-1 and TRBJ2-7; a possible D gene is TRBD2 (5 bases). The CDR3 length is 15 residues. Germline-derived CDR1 and CDR2 are SGHRS and YFSETQ. V was pared by 1 base and J by 4 bases, with 15 bases between. This CDR3 reads CASSLINLAEYEQYF. CDR3 DNA: TGCGCCAGCAGCTTGATTAACCTAGCAGAATACGAGCAGTACTTC.

CDR3 coding DNA: TGTGCCAGTAGTATAGGACAGGGTGTCCTTCTGGATTCACCCCTCCACTTT. The encoded protein is CASSIGQGVLLDSPLHF. The chain couples TRBV19 to TRBJ1-6; 7 positions match TRBD1. Trimming removed 1 base from V and 8 bases from J; junction bases left unmatched: 11. The CDR3 covers 17 residues. Per germline, CDR1 LNHDA and CDR2 SQIVND (reference sequence).

This chain connects TRBV6-1 to TRBJ2-7; the D gene is possibly TRBD2 (6 bases). The germline V and J ends were trimmed by 6 bases and 2 bases, with 8 bases remaining between them. CDR1 and CDR2 (germline): MNHNS, SASEGT. CDR3 size: 12 residues. This CDR3 reads CASRDYTYEQYF. Here the CDR3 DNA reads TGTGCCAGCAGGGACTACACCTACGAGCAGTACTTC.

The chain employs TRBV6-4 and TRBJ2-1; tentatively, D is TRBD2 (5 bases). This CDR3 is 16 amino acids long. With 0 bases removed from V and 9 bases from J, the gap between germline ends came to 18 bases. Germline assignment: CDR1 MRHNA and CDR2 SNTAGT. The CDR3 loop reads CASSDSPDSPAGEQFF. CDR3 nucleotides: TGTGCCAGCAGTGACTCTCCGGACTCCCCTGCCGGTGAGCAGTTCTTC.

The chain combines TRBV5-8 with TRBJ2-7; 11 bases fit TRBD2. V lost 4 bases and J lost 0; bases outside the gene matches: 6. Germline CDR1 reads SGHTS; CDR2 reads YDEGEE. This CDR3 is 16 amino acids long. The CDR3 bases are TGTGCCAGCAGCCCAACTAGCGGGGGCCACTCCTACGAGCAGTACTTC. Translated, it gives CASSPTSGGHSYEQYF.

The rearrangement joins TRBV11-2 to TRBJ2-7; unclear D gene. This CDR3 has 14 amino acids. V lost 0 bases to trimming and J lost 7 bases, with 13 bases between them. From germline, CDR1 is SGHAT and CDR2 FQNNGV. This CDR3 is CASSLDIYDFEQYF. For the CDR3, the DNA is TGTGCCAGCAGCTTAGATATCTACGATTTTGAGCAGTACTTC. Based on the CDR3 plus reference TRBV11-2 and TRBJ2-7, the full variable domain is EAGVAQSPRYKIIEKRQSVAFWCNPISGHATLYWYQQILGQGPKLLIQFQNNGVVDDSQLPKDRFSAERLKGVDSTLKIQPAKLEDSAVYLCASSLDIYDFEQYFGPGTRLTVT.

The chain uses TRBV30 and TRBJ1-5, with D possibly being TRBD1 (6 bases). With 1 base removed from V and 4 bases from J, the gap between germline ends came to 17 bases. This CDR3 has 16 amino acids. Germline-derived CDR1 and CDR2 are GTSNPN and SVGIG (reference sequence). CDR3 region: CAWSAEVRGENQPQHF. DNA of the CDR3: TGTGCCTGGAGTGCAGAGGTCAGGGGAGAAAATCAGCCCCAGCATTTT.

The count of this clone is one. The chain joins TRBV5-8 to TRBJ1-5, with D perhaps matching TRBD1 (5 bases). Germline CDR1 reads SGHTS; CDR2 reads YDEGEE. V lost 4 bases to trimming and J lost 6 bases, with 20 bases between them. The CDR3 sequence is 16 residues long. CDR3 region: CASSPQGRGEGQPQHF. The CDR3 DNA sequence: TGTGCCAGCAGCCCCCAAGGGAGGGGCGAAGGTCAGCCCCAGCATTTT.

This chain uses TRBV21-1 with TRBJ2-7; the table's D call of TRBD2 was not tested on the DNA. TRBV21-1 is shown as a pseudogene. CDR3 size: 16 residues. CDR3 in amino acids: CASSKSEGGSRYEQYF. CDR3 in DNA: TGTGCCAGCAGCAAATCGGAAGGCGGGAGTAGATACGAGCAGTACTTC.

This clone was seen more than once but under ten times. The chain joins TRBV6-6 to TRBJ1-1, with a possible D match to TRBD1 (6 bases). The CDR3 has 15 amino acids. Germline-derived CDR1 and CDR2 are MNHNY and SVGAGI (reference sequence). V lost 5 bases to trimming and J lost 4 bases, with 17 bases between them. The CDR3 region is CASSRRTAGATEAFF. The DNA of the CDR3 is TGTGCCAGCAGTAGGAGGACAGCCGGTGCCACTGAAGCTTTCTTT.

The genes are TRBV6-1 and TRBJ2-7; 8 nucleotides match TRBD2. Germline CDR1 reads MNHNS; CDR2 reads SASEGT. V lost 8 bases, J lost 6 bases, and 12 bases stayed unmatched. There are 14 residues in the CDR3. In nucleotides, the CDR3 is TGTGCCAGCTTACAGAGAATTGGGACTAGCGAGCAGTACTTC. Amino acids: CASLQRIGTSEQYF.

The J gene is TRBJ2-3, the V gene TRBV7-8; D gene uncertain. Germline-derived CDR1 and CDR2 are SGHVS and FQNEAQ. The V end was cut by 8 bases, the J end by 6 bases, with 15 bases between. The CDR3 totals 13 residues. Here the CDR3 reads CASGDGPRDTQYF. The DNA of the CDR3 is TGTGCCAGCGGAGATGGCCCGAGGGATACGCAGTATTTT.

The chain has TRBV7-2 and TRBJ2-3, with 7 bases fitting TRBD2. Germline lookup yields CDR1 SGHTA and CDR2 FQGNSA. The CDR3 runs 17 residues. Trimming removed 0 bases from V and 6 bases from J; junction bases left unmatched: 12. CDR3 in amino acids: CASSLAQGLVLWDTQYF. CDR3 nucleotides: TGTGCCAGCAGCTTAGCGCAAGGACTAGTCCTTTGGGATACGCAGTATTTT. Combining the CDR3 with reference TRBV7-2 and TRBJ2-3 gives the whole variable domain GAGVSQSPSNKVTEKGKDVELRCDPISGHTALYWYRQSLGQGLEFLIYFQGNSAPDKSGLPSDRFSAERTGGSVSTLTIQRTQQEDSAVYLCASSLAQGLVLWDTQYFGPGTRLTVL.